Each of the 9 T cell receptor beta chains below was sequenced from the same sample in a study of T cell responses to AZD1222 COVID-19 vaccine. The repertoire was sequenced with immunoSEQ multiplex PCR; TCRdb's copy has only in-frame clones and lacks some. Among around 100,000 clones listed, approximately 88% were seen once. The sample consisted of peripheral blood, taken 28 days after the second AZD1222 dose. These TCRs come from an adult who received the AZD1222 COVID-19 vaccine.

The chain has TRBV9 and TRBJ1-1; TRBD1 matches at 7 bases. The CDR3 length is 14 residues. With V trimmed by 6 bases and J by 1 base, 6 bases remained unmatched. Germline CDR1 SGDLS, CDR2 YYNGEE. In DNA, the CDR3 is TGTGCCAGCAACCCAGGGGGATCGAACACTGAAGCTTTCTTT. Protein product: CASNPGGSNTEAFF.

The chain combines TRBV6-6 with TRBJ1-4; D not certain. Germline-derived CDR1 and CDR2 are MNHNY and SVGAGI (reference sequence). Trimming cost V 4 bases and J 7 bases, with 7 bases left between them. There are 12 residues in the CDR3. The CDR3 loop is CASSSNSEKLFF. CDR3 coding DNA: TGTGCCAGCAGTTCCAACAGTGAAAAACTGTTTTTT.

As concerns this clone: One end of the junction varies from germline; a read error may be responsible. V usage is TRBV7-7 and J usage is TRBJ2-2; D perhaps matches TRBD2 (5 bases). Germline V CDR1 and CDR2: SSHAT, FNYEAQ (reference sequence). The CDR3 extends over 14 amino acids. CDR3 in DNA: TGTGCTAGCAGCTTAGCGTTGGACACCGGGGAGCTGTTTTTT. It yields the protein CASSLALDTGELFF.

This clone appeared a few times. V is TRBV19 and J is TRBJ2-3; D unresolved. The CDR3 has 14 amino acids. Germline CDR1 reads LNHDA; CDR2 reads SQIVND (reference sequence). V lost 7 bases and J 6 bases, leaving 17 bases between the germline ends. The CDR3 spells CASTDPFLVDTQYF. The CDR3 DNA follows: TGTGCCAGTACGGACCCCTTCTTGGTGGATACGCAGTATTTT. Drawing the rest from reference TRBV19 and TRBJ2-3, the complete variable domain is DGGITQSPKYLFRKEGQNVTLSCEQNLNHDAMYWYRQDPGQGLRLIYYSQIVNDFQKGDIAEGYSVSREKKESFPLTVTSAQKNPTAFYLCASTDPFLVDTQYFGPGTRLTVL.

The chain couples TRBV3-1 (or the pseudogene TRBV3-2) to TRBJ1-2; TRBD1 matches 7 bases. V was pared by 1 base and J by 7 bases, with 6 bases of the junction left unmatched. CDR1 and CDR2 from the germline V gene are LGHDT and YNNKEL (reference sequence). This CDR3 is 14 amino acids long. DNA for the CDR3: TGTGCCAGCAGCCAAGGGATACAGGGGTCTGGCTACACCTTC. Its protein product is CASSQGIQGSGYTF.

The chain links TRBV28 to TRBJ1-1; D is undetermined. Germline V gene data show CDR1 as MDHEN and CDR2 as SYDVKM. This CDR3 contains 11 residues. Trimming shortened V by 10 bases and J by 5 bases, and 11 bases separated the two germline ends. In DNA, the CDR3 is TGTGCCACCCACTCGGTGACTGAAGCTTTCTTT. This encodes CATHSVTEAFF.

V usage is TRBV6-9 and J usage is TRBJ1-5; D is perhaps TRBD1 (5 bases). Deletions cut 2 bases from V and 3 bases from J, with 11 bases between. Germline CDR1 is MNHGY and CDR2 is SVAAGI. The CDR3 loop spans 15 amino acids. The CDR3: CASSYPGLNNQPQHF. CDR3 bases: TGTGCCAGCAGTTATCCGGGGCTCAACAATCAGCCCCAGCATTTT.

V and J are TRBV5-6 and TRBJ1-4; 7 bases fit TRBD1. Germline V gene data show CDR1 as SGHDT and CDR2 as YYEEEE. The CDR3 contains 13 residues. Trimming removed 0 bases from V and 7 bases from J; junction bases left unmatched: 0. In nucleotides, the CDR3 is TGTGCCAGCAGCTTGGACAGGGGTGAAAAACTGTTTTTT. As protein: CASSLDRGEKLFF.

The chain employs TRBV19 and TRBJ2-5, with 8 bases identical to TRBD2. CDR3 size: 15 residues. The V and J ends lost 3 bases and 5 bases, in that order; junction bases with no gene match: 8. Germline CDR1 reads LNHDA; CDR2 reads SQIVND (reference sequence). The CDR3 DNA reads as TGTGCCAGTAGTATTCGGGGGGGGGCCGACGAGACCCAGTACTTC. It codes for CASSIRGGADETQYF. Combining the CDR3 with reference TRBV19 and TRBJ2-5 gives the whole variable domain DGGITQSPKYLFRKEGQNVTLSCEQNLNHDAMYWYRQDPGQGLRLIYYSQIVNDFQKGDIAEGYSVSREKKESFPLTVTSAQKNPTAFYLCASSIRGGADETQYFGPGTRLLVL.